Sequencing of this TCR beta chain was carried out in a study of T cells in Graves' hyperthyroidism and ophthalmopathy. Whole-study findings and limits: Ophthalmopathy, as predicted by the model, came a median roughly 6.5 months after the prediction.

This clonotype was seen only a few times. Its antigen is as yet unknown. Amplified regions were TCR beta CDR3 sequences from RNA transcripts. The TCR CDR3 was amplified in a first-round RT-PCR using the HTBI primer set. TCRdb independently ran MiXCR on the multiplex PCR reads; one entry per CDR3 protein. The profile covers 380,000 or so distinct CDR3 sequences, with roughly 14% appearing a single time and 20% to 25% taken by the ten largest. The germline V gene encodes CDR1 MDHEN and CDR2 SYDVKM. The V end was cut by 5 bases, the J end by 7 bases, with 8 bases between. The CDR3 totals 12 residues. Pregnant or lactating patients were excluded, as were those with uncontrolled infection or other autoimmune disease. Together with thyroid ultrasound, orbital computed tomography, serum thyroxine and TRAb, clinical symptoms were used for diagnoses.

This receptor was taken from a man younger than 45 with Graves' hyperthyroidism that later progressed to Graves' ophthalmopathy. Input material: blood. The gene calls are TRBV28 and TRBJ2-2; D not certain. In DNA form, the CDR3 reads TGTGCCAGCAGTGCGGAAGTCGGGGAGCTGTTTTTT. Translation gives CASSAEVGELFF.